The 20 T cell receptor beta chains below come from one sample, sequenced in a study of T cells in Graves' hyperthyroidism and ophthalmopathy. TCR beta CDR3 regions were amplified from RNA transcripts. A set of HTBI primers served as the primers for a first-round RT-PCR of the TCR CDR3. TCRdb reanalysed the multiplex PCR reads using MiXCR and keeps one entry per CDR3 protein. Of fewer than 400,000 distinct CDR3 sequences in the sample, roughly 15% were seen once. The specimen was blood. These receptors were obtained from a man younger than 40 with Graves' hyperthyroidism.

Only a few counts were recorded for this clonotype. The chain employs TRBV7-9 and TRBJ2-2, with D unresolved. V was pared by 5 bases and J by 6 bases, with 7 bases between. The CDR3 runs 12 residues. Germline V gene sequence: CDR1 SEHNR, CDR2 FQNEAQ (reference sequence). CDR3 sequence reads: CASSTEAGELFF. DNA of the CDR3: TGTGCCAGCAGCACGGAAGCCGGGGAGCTGTTTTTT.

This clonotype has at least ten counts. The chain is built from TRBV20-1 and TRBJ2-5; D call uncertain. The CDR3 is made up of 13 amino acids. Germline V gene sequence: CDR1 DFQATT, CDR2 SNEGSKA (reference sequence). The germline V and J ends were trimmed by 3 bases and 1 base, with 9 bases remaining between them. CDR3 nucleotide sequence: TGCAGTGCTAGGGTGACAAGCCAAGAGACCCAGTACTTC. Translating gives CSARVTSQETQYF.

This clonotype has more than one count but fewer than ten. The rearrangement uses TRBV27 and TRBJ2-7, with D perhaps matching TRBD1 (5 bases). The CDR3 consists of 11 residues. Trimming took off 2 bases at V and 9 bases at J, with 8 bases between the two ends. Germline CDR1 MNHEY, CDR2 SMNVEV (reference sequence). The CDR3 nucleotides read TGTGCCAGCAGTTTAAATGGGGCGCAGTACTTC. This sequence encodes CASSLNGAQYF.

The table lists this clonotype with a few counts. The gene calls are TRBV12-3 or TRBV12-4 and TRBJ1-2; D possibly corresponds to TRBD1 (6 bases). The V and J ends lost 5 bases and 1 base respectively, with 8 bases between them. CDR3 length: 13 residues. Here the CDR3 reads CASSRTDNYGYTF. CDR3 nucleotide sequence: TGTGCCAGCAGTAGGACAGATAACTATGGCTACACCTTC.

This clonotype was counted ten times or more. The J gene is TRBJ2-5, the V gene TRBV28; D gene ambiguous. This CDR3 region has 14 residues. The germline gives CDR1 MDHEN, CDR2 SYDVKM. The V end lost 4 bases, the J end lost 1 base, and 10 bases lay between the germline ends. CDR3 amino acids: CASSSGPAQETQYF. In DNA, the CDR3 is TGTGCCAGCAGTTCAGGACCAGCCCAAGAGACCCAGTACTTC.

This clonotype was seen a handful of times. This may come from a read error, since a much larger clone is one base off. The V gene is TRBV2, the J gene TRBJ2-2, with D uncertain. V gave up 2 bases and J gave up 3 bases, with 1 base separating them. The CDR3 spans 12 residues. Germline lookup yields CDR1 SNHLY and CDR2 FYNNEI. The CDR3 nucleotides are TGTGCCAGCAGTGAACACACCGGGGAGCTGTTTTTT. Amino acids: CASSEHTGELFF. Supplemented by reference TRBV2 and TRBJ2-2, the full variable domain reads EPEVTQTPSHQVTQMGQEVILRCVPISNHLYFYWYRQILGQKVEFLVSFYNNEISEKSEIFDDQFSVERPDGSNFTLKIRSTKLEDSAMYFCASSEHTGELFFGEGSRLTVL.

This clonotype was counted ten times or more. The chain employs TRBV6-1 and TRBJ2-3, with D tentatively TRBD1 or TRBD2 (5 bases each). The CDR3 contains 14 residues. CDR1 and CDR2 from the germline V gene are MNHNS and SASEGT. Trimming took off 6 bases at V and 4 bases at J, with 14 bases between the two ends. Here the CDR3 reads CASSQEGRADTQYF. The CDR3 DNA reads as TGTGCCAGCAGCCAAGAGGGGCGCGCAGATACGCAGTATTTT.

This clonotype was seen a few times. The chain links TRBV6-5 to TRBJ2-2; weak D call: TRBD2 (7 bases). Germline CDR1 reads MNHEY; CDR2 reads SVGAGI. The CDR3 sequence is 15 residues long. Between the trimmed V and J ends, which lost 0 bases and 4 bases, there was a span of 9 bases. CDR3 region: CASSYSGGGTGELFF. The CDR3 region has the DNA TGTGCCAGCAGTTACTCGGGAGGGGGCACCGGGGAGCTGTTTTTT.

About this clonotype: A much larger clonotype is one base distant, so this may be a read error. The V call is TRBV29-1, the J call TRBJ2-7; 8 bases are shared with TRBD2. This CDR3 region has 13 residues. CDR1 SQVTM and CDR2 ANQGSEA come from the germline V gene. V shed 5 bases, J shed 2 bases, and the junction held 5 bases outside the gene matches. In DNA, the CDR3 is TGCAGCGTTCGGACTAGCAGCGCCTACGAGCAGTACTTC. Encoded protein: CSVRTSSAYEQYF.

This clonotype was counted at least ten times. This chain connects TRBV3-1 to TRBJ2-7; TRBD2 agrees at 8 bases. The J segment lost 6 bases and the V segment lost 1 base, leaving 5 bases of the junction unmatched. The CDR3 is made up of 14 amino acids. Per the germline V gene, CDR1 is LGHDT and CDR2 is YNNKEL (reference sequence). The CDR3 region is CASSQGTSRREQYF. The CDR3 nucleotides are TGTGCCAGCAGCCAAGGGACTAGCCGTCGCGAGCAGTACTTC.

This clonotype has more than one count but fewer than ten. The rearrangement links TRBV5-1 to TRBJ2-1; 8 bases map to TRBD1. Germline CDR1 SGHRS, CDR2 YFSETQ. Trimming cost V 6 bases and J 6 bases; bases outside gene matches: 2. The CDR3 has 12 amino acids. DNA for the CDR3: TGCGCCAGCAAGACAGGGGTCAATGAGCAGTTCTTC. It yields the protein CASKTGVNEQFF.

This chain joins TRBV4-1 and TRBJ1-1; unclear D gene. Trimming took off 4 bases at V and 0 bases at J, with 15 bases between the two ends. Per the germline V gene, CDR1 is MGHRA and CDR2 is YSYEKL. CDR3 length equals 16 residues. The CDR3, as DNA: TGCGCCAGCAGCCCCTCCCCGTGGAGGATGAACACTGAAGCTTTCTTT. This translates into CASSPSPWRMNTEAFF.

This clonotype was counted a few times. The rearrangement uses TRBV12-3 or TRBV12-4 and TRBJ1-4; D gene ambiguous. CDR3 length: 15 residues. With 4 bases removed from V and 10 bases from J, the gap between germline ends came to 19 bases. CDR3 sequence reads: CASSSPVRESGKLFF. The DNA of the CDR3 is TGTGCCAGCAGTTCCCCAGTACGGGAATCCGGAAAACTGTTTTTT.

Ten or more counts support this clonotype. The CDR3 nucleotides read TGTGCCAGCTCACCACCGTTAGCGGCGAACACCGGGGAGCTGTTTTTT. It codes for CASSPPLAANTGELFF. The chain joins TRBV18 to TRBJ2-2; TRBD2 might be the D (6 bases). The germline V and J ends were trimmed by 0 bases and 0 bases, with 8 bases remaining between them. Per germline, CDR1 KGHSH and CDR2 LQKENI. This CDR3 contains 16 residues. Combining the CDR3 with reference TRBV18 and TRBJ2-2 gives the whole variable domain NAGVMQNPRHLVRRRGQEARLRCSPMKGHSHVYWYRQLPEEGLKFMVYLQKENIIDESGMPKERFSAEFPKEGPSILRIQQVVRGDSAAYFCASSPPLAANTGELFFGEGSRLTVL.

This clonotype was recorded many times. This chain joins TRBV5-8 and TRBJ2-3; no clear D. V was trimmed by 0 bases and J by 7 bases, leaving 6 bases between them. This CDR3 has 12 residues. CDR1 and CDR2 from the germline V gene are SGHTS and YDEGEE. The CDR3 region is CASSLEANTQYF. As DNA, the CDR3 is TGTGCCAGCAGCTTGGAGGCTAATACGCAGTATTTT.

This chain uses TRBV12-3 or TRBV12-4 with TRBJ2-4; 8 bases agree with TRBD1. The CDR3 length is 14 residues. Germline trimming cut 4 bases from V and 8 bases from J; bases unmatched to any gene: 7. CDR3 DNA: TGTGCCAGCAGTTCGGACAGGGTAGGGTACATTCAGTACTTC. Translation gives CASSSDRVGYIQYF.

This clonotype was seen ten or more times. The chain joins TRBV28 to TRBJ2-5; D gene unclear. The V end lost 6 bases, the J end lost 5 bases, and 19 bases lay between the germline ends. This CDR3 has 15 residues. Per the germline V gene, CDR1 is MDHEN and CDR2 is SYDVKM. CDR3 sequence (DNA): TGTGCCAGCAGCAAACTACTCGATACTGGGGAGACCCAGTACTTC. Translated: CASSKLLDTGETQYF.

This clonotype was picked up many times. The chain carries TRBV18 and TRBJ1-1, with D possibly being TRBD1 (5 bases). CDR1 is KGHSH, CDR2 LQKENI, per germline. With 2 bases removed from V and 3 bases from J, the gap between germline ends came to 13 bases. The CDR3 contains 15 residues. CDR3: CASSPARVGDTEAFF. The CDR3 bases are TGTGCCAGCTCACCAGCCAGGGTTGGGGACACTGAAGCTTTCTTT.

This clonotype was seen at least ten times. The V and J genes are TRBV11-2 and TRBJ2-7, with D hard to call. The V end was cut by 2 bases, the J end by 5 bases, with 7 bases between. In germline, CDR1 is SGHAT, CDR2 FQNNGV. This CDR3 has 12 residues. The CDR3 sequence: CASSLIRDEQYF. Written as DNA, the CDR3 is TGTGCCAGCAGCTTAATACGGGACGAGCAGTACTTC. The whole variable domain, remainder taken from reference TRBV11-2 and TRBJ2-7, is EAGVAQSPRYKIIEKRQSVAFWCNPISGHATLYWYQQILGQGPKLLIQFQNNGVVDDSQLPKDRFSAERLKGVDSTLKIQPAKLEDSAVYLCASSLIRDEQYFGPGTRLTVT.

This clonotype was counted at least ten times. The rearrangement links TRBV20-1 to TRBJ2-7, with 7 nucleotides matching TRBD1. Germline CDR1 is DFQATT and CDR2 is SNEGSKA (reference sequence). The V and J ends lost 5 bases and 0 bases, in that order; junction bases with no gene match: 10. The CDR3 is 15 amino acids. The CDR3 DNA reads TGCAGTGCTCCGATTATGGGGGACAGCTCCTACGAGCAGTACTTC. Its protein is CSAPIMGDSSYEQYF.